Sequencing of this T cell receptor (beta chain) was carried out in a study of blood T cell repertoires in COVID-19. This clone was detected only a few times. Other DNA variants within this sample encode the same CDR3. CDR3 length: 15 residues. The J segment lost 4 bases and the V segment lost 4 bases, leaving 4 bases of the junction unmatched. The germline CDR1 and CDR2 sequences are SGDLS and YYNGEE. Sequencing used immunoSEQ multiplex PCR; TCRdb keeps in-frame clones, though not all of them. Of around 140,000 clones in the sample, roughly three quarters were seen once. This TCR was sampled from a woman between 55 and 75 years old with acute or convalescent COVID-19. The J gene is TRBJ2-1, the V gene TRBV9, with TRBD2 matching 11 bases. The sequenced sample was peripheral blood. CDR3 bases: TGTGCCAGCAGCTCTGGACTAGCGGGTTACAATGAGCAGTTCTTC. This translates into CASSSGLAGYNEQFF.